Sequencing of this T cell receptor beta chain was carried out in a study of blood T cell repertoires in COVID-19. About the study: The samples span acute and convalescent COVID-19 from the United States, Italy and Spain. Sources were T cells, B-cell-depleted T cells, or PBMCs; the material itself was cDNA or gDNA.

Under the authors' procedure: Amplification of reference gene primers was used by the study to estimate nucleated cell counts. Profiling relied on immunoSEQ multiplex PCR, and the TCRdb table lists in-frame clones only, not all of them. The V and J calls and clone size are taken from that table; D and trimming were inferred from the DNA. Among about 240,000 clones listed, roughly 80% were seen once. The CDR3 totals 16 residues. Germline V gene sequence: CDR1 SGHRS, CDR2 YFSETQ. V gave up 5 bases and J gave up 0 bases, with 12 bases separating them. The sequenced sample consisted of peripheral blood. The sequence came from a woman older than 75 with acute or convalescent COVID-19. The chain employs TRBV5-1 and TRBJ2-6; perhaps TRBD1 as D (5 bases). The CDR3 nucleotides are TGCGCCAGCAGTTACGGAGACAGCTCTGGGGCCAACGTCCTGACTTTC. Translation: CASSYGDSSGANVLTF.